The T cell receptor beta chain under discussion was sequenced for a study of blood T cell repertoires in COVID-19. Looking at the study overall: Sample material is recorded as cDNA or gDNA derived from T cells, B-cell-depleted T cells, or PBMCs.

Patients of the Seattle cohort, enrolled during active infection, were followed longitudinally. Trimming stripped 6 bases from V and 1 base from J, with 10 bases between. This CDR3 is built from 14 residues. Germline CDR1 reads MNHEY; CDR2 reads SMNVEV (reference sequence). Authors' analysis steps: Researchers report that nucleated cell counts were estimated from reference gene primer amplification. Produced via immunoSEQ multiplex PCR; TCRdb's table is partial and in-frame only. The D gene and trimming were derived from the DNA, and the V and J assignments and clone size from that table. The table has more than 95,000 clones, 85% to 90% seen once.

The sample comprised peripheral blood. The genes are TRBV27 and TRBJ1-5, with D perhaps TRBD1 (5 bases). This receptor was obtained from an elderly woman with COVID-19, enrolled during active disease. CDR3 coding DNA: TGTGCCAGCAGGCCGGGACTCAGCAATCAGCCCCAGCATTTT. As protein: CASRPGLSNQPQHF.